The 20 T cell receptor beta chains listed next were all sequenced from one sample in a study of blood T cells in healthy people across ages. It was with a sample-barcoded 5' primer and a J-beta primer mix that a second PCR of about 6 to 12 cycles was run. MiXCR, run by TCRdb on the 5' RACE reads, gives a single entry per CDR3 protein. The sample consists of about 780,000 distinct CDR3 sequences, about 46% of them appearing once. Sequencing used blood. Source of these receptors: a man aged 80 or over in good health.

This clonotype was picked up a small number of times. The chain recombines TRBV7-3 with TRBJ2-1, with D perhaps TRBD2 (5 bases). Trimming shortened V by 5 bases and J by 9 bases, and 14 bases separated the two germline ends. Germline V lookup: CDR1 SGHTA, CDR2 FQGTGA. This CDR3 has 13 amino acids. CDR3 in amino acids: CASSPPVAGEQFF. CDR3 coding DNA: TGTGCCAGCAGCCCTCCGGTGGCGGGTGAGCAGTTCTTC.

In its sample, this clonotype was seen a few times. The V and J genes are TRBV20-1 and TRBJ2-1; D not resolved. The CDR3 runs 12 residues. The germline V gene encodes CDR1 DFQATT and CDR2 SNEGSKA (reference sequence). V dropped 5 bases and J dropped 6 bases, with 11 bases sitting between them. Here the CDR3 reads CSASRSVNEQFF. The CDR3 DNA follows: TGCAGTGCTTCGAGGAGCGTCAATGAGCAGTTCTTC.

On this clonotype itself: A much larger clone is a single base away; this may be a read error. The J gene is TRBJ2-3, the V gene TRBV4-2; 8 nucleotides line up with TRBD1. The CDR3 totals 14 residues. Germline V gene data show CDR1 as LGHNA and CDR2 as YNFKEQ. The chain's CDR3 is CAGSQDRATDTQYF. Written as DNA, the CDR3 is TGTGCCGGCAGCCAGGACAGGGCCACAGATACGCAGTATTTT.

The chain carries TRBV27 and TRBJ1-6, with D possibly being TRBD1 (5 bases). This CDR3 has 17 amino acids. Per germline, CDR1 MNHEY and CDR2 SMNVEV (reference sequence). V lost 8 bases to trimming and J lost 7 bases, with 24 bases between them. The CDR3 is CASSVLDTPGLNSPLHF. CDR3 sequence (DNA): TGTGCCAGCTCTGTTTTGGACACGCCGGGGCTAAATTCACCCCTCCACTTT.

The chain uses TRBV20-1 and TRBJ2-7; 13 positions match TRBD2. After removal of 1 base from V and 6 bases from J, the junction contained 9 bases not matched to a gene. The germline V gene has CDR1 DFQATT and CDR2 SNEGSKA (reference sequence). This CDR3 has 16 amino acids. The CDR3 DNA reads TGCAGTGCTAGAGCCCGGACTAGCGGGAGCCTGCGCGAGCAGTACTTC. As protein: CSARARTSGSLREQYF.

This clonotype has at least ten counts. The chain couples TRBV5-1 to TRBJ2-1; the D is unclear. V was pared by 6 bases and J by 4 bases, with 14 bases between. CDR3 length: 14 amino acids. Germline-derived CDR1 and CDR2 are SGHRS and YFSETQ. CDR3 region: CASTSDPTYNEQFF. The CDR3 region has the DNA TGCGCCAGCACGTCCGACCCTACTTACAATGAGCAGTTCTTC.

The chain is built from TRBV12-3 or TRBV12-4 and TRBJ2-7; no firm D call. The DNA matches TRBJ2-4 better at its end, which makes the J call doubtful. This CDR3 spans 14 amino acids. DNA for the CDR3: TGTGCCAGCAGTTTGCAGCTTGCTGGAAACATTCAGTACTTC. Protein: CASSLQLAGNIQYF.

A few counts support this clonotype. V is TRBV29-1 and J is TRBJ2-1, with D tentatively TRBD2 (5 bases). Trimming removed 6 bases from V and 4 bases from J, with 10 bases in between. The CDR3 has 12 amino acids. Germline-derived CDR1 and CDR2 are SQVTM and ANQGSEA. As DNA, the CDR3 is TGCAGCGTCGAAAGCGGTTACAATGAGCAGTTCTTC. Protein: CSVESGYNEQFF.

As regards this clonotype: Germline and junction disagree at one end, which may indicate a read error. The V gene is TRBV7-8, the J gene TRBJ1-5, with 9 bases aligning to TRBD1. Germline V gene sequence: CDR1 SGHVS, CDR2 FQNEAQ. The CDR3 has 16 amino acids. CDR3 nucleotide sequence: TGTGCCAGCAGTTTAGGGGCGGGACAGGGCGCTCAGCCCCAGCATTTT. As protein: CASSLGAGQGAQPQHF.

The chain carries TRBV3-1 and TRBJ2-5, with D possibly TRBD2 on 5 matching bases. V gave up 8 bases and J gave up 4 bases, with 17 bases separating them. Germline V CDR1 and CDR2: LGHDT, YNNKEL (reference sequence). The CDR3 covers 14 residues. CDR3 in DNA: TGTGCCAGCTTATCTCCGGGCCGGGGAGAGACCCAGTACTTC. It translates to CASLSPGRGETQYF.

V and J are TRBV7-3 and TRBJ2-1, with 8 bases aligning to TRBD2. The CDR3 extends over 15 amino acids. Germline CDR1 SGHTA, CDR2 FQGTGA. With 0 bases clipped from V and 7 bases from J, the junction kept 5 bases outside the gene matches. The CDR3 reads CASSLTTAGGNEQFF. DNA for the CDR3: TGTGCCAGCAGCTTAACGACCGCGGGAGGAAATGAGCAGTTCTTC.

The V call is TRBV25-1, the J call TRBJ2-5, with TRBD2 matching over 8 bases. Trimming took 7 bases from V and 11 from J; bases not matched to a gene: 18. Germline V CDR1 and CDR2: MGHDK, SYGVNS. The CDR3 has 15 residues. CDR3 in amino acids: CASTARASGRNEQYF. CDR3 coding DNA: TGTGCCAGCACCGCAAGGGCAAGCGGGAGAAATGAGCAGTACTTC. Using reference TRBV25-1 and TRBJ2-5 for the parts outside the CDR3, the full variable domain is EADIYQTPRYLVIGTGKKITLECSQTMGHDKMYWYQQDPGMELHLIHYSYGVNSTEKGDLSSESTVSRIRTEHFPLTLESARPSHTSQYLCASTARASGRNEQYFGPGTRLLVL.

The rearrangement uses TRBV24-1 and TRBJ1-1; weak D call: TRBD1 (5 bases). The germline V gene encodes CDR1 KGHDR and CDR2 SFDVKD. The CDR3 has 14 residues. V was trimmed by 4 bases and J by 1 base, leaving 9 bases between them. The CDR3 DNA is TGTGCCACCAGTGAGTCCACAGGGAACACTGAAGCTTTCTTT. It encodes CATSESTGNTEAFF.

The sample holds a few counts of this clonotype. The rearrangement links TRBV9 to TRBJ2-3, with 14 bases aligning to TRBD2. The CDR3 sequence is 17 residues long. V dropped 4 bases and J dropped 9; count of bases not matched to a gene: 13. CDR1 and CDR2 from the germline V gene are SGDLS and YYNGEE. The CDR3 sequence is CASSLTPGTSGSRTQYF. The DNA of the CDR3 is TGTGCCAGCAGCTTAACACCCGGGACTAGCGGGAGTCGGACGCAGTATTTT.

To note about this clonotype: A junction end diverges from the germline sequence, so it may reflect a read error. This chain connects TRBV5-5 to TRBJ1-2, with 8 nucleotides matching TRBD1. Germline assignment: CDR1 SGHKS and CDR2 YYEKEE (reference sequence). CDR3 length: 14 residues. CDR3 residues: CASSLAGGTYGCTF. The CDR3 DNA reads TGTGCCAGCAGCTTGGCAGGGGGCACCTATGGCTGCACCTTC.

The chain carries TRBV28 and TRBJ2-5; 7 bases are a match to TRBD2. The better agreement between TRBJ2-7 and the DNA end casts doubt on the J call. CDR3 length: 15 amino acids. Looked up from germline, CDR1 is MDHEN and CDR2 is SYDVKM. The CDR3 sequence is CASITTSAASYEQYF. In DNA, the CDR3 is TGTGCCAGCATCACCACTAGCGCTGCCTCCTACGAGCAGTACTTC.

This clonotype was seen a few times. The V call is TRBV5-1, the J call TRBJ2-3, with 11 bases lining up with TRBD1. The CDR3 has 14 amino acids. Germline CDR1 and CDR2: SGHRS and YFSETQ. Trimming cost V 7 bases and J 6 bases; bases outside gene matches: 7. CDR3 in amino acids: CASYRTGGGDTQYF. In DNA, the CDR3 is TGCGCCAGCTATCGGACAGGGGGCGGCGATACGCAGTATTTT.

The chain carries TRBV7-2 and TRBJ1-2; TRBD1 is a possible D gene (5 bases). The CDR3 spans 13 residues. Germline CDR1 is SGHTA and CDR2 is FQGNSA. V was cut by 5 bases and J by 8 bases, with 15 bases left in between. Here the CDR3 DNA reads TGTGCCAGCAGCCCCAGGGATTCCCGGGGCTACACCTTC. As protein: CASSPRDSRGYTF.

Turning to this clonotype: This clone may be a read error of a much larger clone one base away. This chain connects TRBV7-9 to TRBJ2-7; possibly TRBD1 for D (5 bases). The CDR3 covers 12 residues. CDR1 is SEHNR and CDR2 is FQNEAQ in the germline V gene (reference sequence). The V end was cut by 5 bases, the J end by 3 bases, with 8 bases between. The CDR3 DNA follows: TGTGCCAGCAGCCGGACACTCTACGAGCAGTACTTC. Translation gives CASSRTLYEQYF.

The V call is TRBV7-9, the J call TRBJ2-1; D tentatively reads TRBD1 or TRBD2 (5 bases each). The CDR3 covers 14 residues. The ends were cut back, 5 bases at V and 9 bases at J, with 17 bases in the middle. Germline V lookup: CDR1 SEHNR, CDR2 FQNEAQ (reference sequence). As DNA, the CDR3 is TGTGCCAGCAGCGTTAAGACTACCGGGACTGAGCAGTTCTTC. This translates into CASSVKTTGTEQFF.